Listed below are T cell receptor beta chains from one sample, sequenced in a study of blood T cells in healthy people across ages. TCRdb called the 5' RACE reads again in MiXCR, with one record for every CDR3 protein. The repertoire consists of more than 500,000 distinct CDR3 sequences, with 25% to 30% occurring once and the leading ten covering less than 20%. Sequencing was done on a sample of blood. These receptors originate from an older woman in good health. Both conserved end residues are part of each CDR3. For some rows the clone size is stated as once, few or many, or as a class when expanded; others skip it.

clone_size	v_call	cdr3_length	cdr3_aa
-	TRBV7-2	15	CASSLDGDQSDTQYF
many	TRBV24-1	11	CATSVSDEQFF
-	TRBV4-3	16	CASSQDWRGRGDTQYF
-	TRBV6-2/TRBV6-3	12	CASRHTEVWQYF
-	TRBV29-1	15	CSVGRDYPYSYEQYF
-	TRBV6-1	12	CASSEASTRGYF
-	TRBV4-1	15	CASSQESRAHSPLHF
many	TRBV10-3	13	CAISGQNTGELFF
-	TRBV4-3	14	CASSPSGLAGTQYF
-	TRBV25-1	18	CASSARDSGAYSNQPQHF
once	TRBV10-3	18	CAISESLTVRAQGNEQFF
few	TRBV2	14	CASSRETLNTEAFF
few	TRBV19	13	CATQRQSEETQYF
few	TRBV5-1	14	CASSVGAMNTEAFF
-	TRBV12-5	14	CASGLAGSGNTIYF
few	TRBV5-1	15	CASSLADSYSYEQYF
-	TRBV11-1	15	CASSLGGSWADEQYF
many	TRBV20-1	13	CSARENGRETQYF
-	TRBV6-5	14	CASSYSIDIISYTF
few	TRBV20-1	12	CSATDSQETQYF
few	TRBV7-6	16	CASSFKLAGGGDTQYF
few	TRBV7-6	16	CASSYRQGVRTDTQYF
many	TRBV11-2	13	CASAGHSYNEQFF
-	TRBV28	15	CASSLMGGRLETQYF
few	TRBV10-2	14	CASSQLGTWETQYF
few	TRBV20-1	14	CSARDTSSNQPQHF
few	TRBV27	17	CASSQRASGLPPETQYF
few	TRBV12-3/TRBV12-4	13	CASRTTGGGTQYF
-	TRBV5-1	14	CASSFDRYTGELFF
-	TRBV5-4	15	CASSPKDRAYTEAFF
-	TRBV19	16	CASNSFALAGTDTQYF
once	TRBV7-9	14	CASSFLTGPETQYF
many	TRBV29-1	12	CSVGDENYGYTF
few	TRBV10-3	16	CAISGQGSVSTGELFF
-	TRBV7-2	15	CASSLARQMNTEAFF
few	TRBV4-2	12	CASSQDEETQYF
few	TRBV20-1	15	CSARDPAGGGDIQYF
-	TRBV5-1	15	CASSQLTGESTEAFF
few	TRBV7-2	15	CASSLRDATNEKLFF
-	TRBV20-1	12	CSARVSVGGYTF
few	TRBV20-1	20	CSARGVSGVGRLGSYNEQFF
few	TRBV5-1	19	CASSLEGTSGGASYNEQFF
few	TRBV30	16	CAWSVRAAGADNEQFF
-	TRBV20-1	11	CSRKRAETQYF
-	TRBV7-9	16	CASSFTLAGLQETQYF